This T cell receptor (beta chain) was found in a study of identical twins. Each CDR3 protein gets one entry after TCRdb re-called the 5' RACE reads with MiXCR. The table includes 640,000 or so distinct CDR3 sequences, around 5.7% detected once. The CDR3 has 12 amino acids. Germline CDR1 DFQATT, CDR2 SNEGSKA (reference sequence). Trimming took off 6 bases at V and 3 bases at J, with 8 bases between the two ends. The sample holds many counts of this clonotype. The antigen remains undetermined. Study outcomes and limitations: The study found excess low generation probability among twin-shared out-of-frame alpha sequences. Excess twin sharing in beta out-of-frame sequences was weaker. Cord blood beta clonotypes present at high abundance carried fewer insertions; no such pattern appeared in memory repertoires.

J is TRBJ2-2 and V is TRBV20-1; D perhaps matches TRBD1 (6 bases). The sequenced material came from naive T cells sorted from blood. The source is a man in his late teens or twenties in good health. CDR3 protein: CSAWTDTGELFF. CDR3 DNA sequence: TGCAGTGCGTGGACAGACACCGGGGAGCTGTTTTTT.